This T cell receptor (beta chain) was sequenced during a study of blood T cell repertoires in COVID-19. Followed over time, Seattle patients had been enrolled while infection was active. In the authors' methods: The assay estimated nucleated cells by amplifying reference gene primers. The table came from immunoSEQ multiplex PCR; TCRdb's copy has only in-frame clones and leaves some out. D and trimming were read from the DNA, whereas the V and J calls and clone size are those reported in that table. This table holds about 250,000 clones, around 90% found once. CDR1 and CDR2 (germline): SGHTA, FQGTGA. V was pared by 1 base and J by 7 bases, with 12 bases of the junction left unmatched. The CDR3 extends over 17 amino acids.

The chain joins TRBV7-3 to TRBJ2-1, with 8 bases aligning to TRBD2. The receptor was derived from a man aged 25-45 years with COVID-19, enrolled during active disease. The source material was peripheral blood. The DNA of the CDR3 is TGTGCCAGCAGCTTAAGGGTGTTAGCGGGGAAATTTAATGAGCAGTTCTTC. Amino acids: CASSLRVLAGKFNEQFF.